A selection of T cell receptor beta chains follows, all from one sample in a study of CD8 T cells in Susac syndrome. TCRdb processed the immunoSEQ multiplex PCR reads anew with MiXCR; each CDR3 protein has one entry. The table records some 99,000 distinct CDR3 sequences, just under 95% of them present only once. Sequencing input: CD4+ T cells from PBMCs. The receptors shown here come from a human donor with Susac syndrome. Both conserved end residues are part of each CDR3. A D gene is named only where the DNA matches it firmly. The listing skips clone size in some rows; elsewhere it reads once, few, many or a size class.

D,size,J,V,CDR3,DNA
TRBD2,NA,TRBJ2-1,TRBV11-2,CASSWAGTSVLNEQFF,TGTGCCAGCAGTTGGGCCGGGACTAGCGTTTTAAATGAGCAGTTCTTC
NA,NA,TRBJ1-4,TRBV20-1,CSAADGATNEKLFF,TGCAGTGCTGCAGACGGTGCAACTAATGAAAAACTGTTTTTT
TRBD1,NA,TRBJ2-2,TRBV2,CASSGQGSTGELFF,TGTGCCAGCAGTGGACAGGGCAGCACCGGGGAGCTGTTTTTT
TRBD1,NA,TRBJ2-3,TRBV6-5,CASSYRQGATDTQYF,TGTGCCAGCAGTTACCGACAGGGGGCCACAGATACGCAGTATTTT
NA,NA,TRBJ1-1,TRBV12-3/TRBV12-4,CASSFLGEAFF,TGTGCCAGCAGTTTCCTGGGGGAAGCTTTCTTT
NA,NA,TRBJ2-7,TRBV21-1,CASSKFGYEQYF,TGTGCCAGCAGCAAATTCGGCTACGAGCAGTACTTC
NA,NA,TRBJ1-2,TRBV2,CASSEGGGANYGYTF,TGTGCCAGCAGTGAAGGGGGAGGGGCGAACTATGGCTACACCTTC
NA,NA,TRBJ2-7,TRBV6-2/TRBV6-3,CASSYRETGSYEQYF,TGTGCCAGCAGTTACCGTGAGACAGGATCCTACGAGCAGTACTTC
NA,NA,TRBJ2-1,TRBV29-1,CSASSYNEQFF,TGCAGCGCTAGCTCCTACAATGAGCAGTTCTTC
NA,NA,TRBJ1-2,TRBV6-5,CASSLRSIGYGYTF,TGTGCCAGCAGTCTCCGGTCTATCGGCTATGGCTACACCTTC
NA,NA,TRBJ2-1,TRBV30,CAWRKGESSYNEQFF,TGTGCCTGGAGAAAGGGAGAGAGCTCCTACAATGAGCAGTTCTTC
NA,NA,TRBJ2-7,TRBV7-9,CASGSYEQYF,TGTGCCAGCGGTTCCTACGAGCAGTACTTC
NA,NA,TRBJ1-1,TRBV20-1,CSARLRDTEAFF,TGCAGTGCTAGACTCCGGGACACTGAAGCTTTCTTT
NA,once,TRBJ2-1,TRBV12-3/TRBV12-4,CASRRVQGHEQFF,TGTGCCAGCAGACGAGTACAGGGCCATGAGCAGTTCTTC
NA,NA,TRBJ1-3,TRBV20-1,CSARAGDSNTIYF,TGCAGTGCTAGAGCAGGAGACAGTAACACCATATATTTT
NA,NA,TRBJ2-2,TRBV5-1,CASSQENTGELFF,TGCGCCAGCAGCCAGGAGAACACCGGGGAGCTGTTTTTT
NA,NA,TRBJ2-5,TRBV12-3/TRBV12-4,CASSRGQETQYF,TGTGCCAGCAGTCGAGGGCAAGAGACCCAGTACTTC
TRBD1,few,TRBJ1-1,TRBV28,CASSLGQGGTEAFF,TGTGCCAGCAGTTTGGGACAGGGAGGCACTGAAGCTTTCTTT
NA,NA,TRBJ2-7,TRBV10-3,CAISEVAGTYEQYF,TGTGCCATCAGTGAGGTCGCAGGCACCTACGAGCAGTACTTC
NA,NA,TRBJ1-2,TRBV20-1,CSARDSPDRMAF,TGCAGTGCTAGAGATAGCCCAGACCGGATGGCCTTC
NA,NA,TRBJ1-1,TRBV24-1,CATREQRGGEATEAFF,TGTGCCACCAGAGAGCAAAGGGGTGGGGAGGCCACTGAAGCTTTCTTT
NA,NA,TRBJ2-3,TRBV20-1,CSAGPRYF,TGCAGTGCGGGACCCCGGTATTTT
NA,NA,TRBJ2-5,TRBV28,CASSQQVVRGRETQYF,TGTGCCAGCAGCCAACAAGTGGTTCGGGGTCGAGAGACCCAGTACTTC
NA,NA,TRBJ2-7,TRBV9,CASSVGGGSFLDEQYF,TGTGCCAGCAGCGTAGGAGGGGGATCCTTTCTCGACGAGCAGTACTTC
NA,NA,TRBJ2-2,TRBV4-1,CASSQAGGDAGELFF,TGCGCCAGCAGCCAAGCCGGGGGCGATGCCGGGGAGCTGTTTTTT
NA,NA,TRBJ2-7,TRBV12-3/TRBV12-4,CASNRDILYEQYF,TGTGCCAGCAACCGAGATATCCTCTACGAGCAGTACTTC
NA,NA,TRBJ2-5,TRBV5-1,CASSPTTGQETQYF,TGCGCCAGCAGCCCGACGACAGGACAAGAGACCCAGTACTTC
NA,few,TRBJ2-5,TRBV3-1,CASSPRREGETQYF,TGTGCCAGCAGTCCCCGCAGGGAAGGAGAGACCCAGTACTTC
TRBD2,NA,TRBJ2-3,TRBV20-1,CSAYQASGGTDTQYF,TGCAGTGCCTACCAGGCTAGCGGGGGCACAGATACGCAGTATTTT
NA,NA,TRBJ2-5,TRBV3-1,CASRLLGLETQYF,TGTGCCAGCAGACTCTTGGGGCTGGAGACCCAGTACTTC
NA,once,TRBJ2-3,TRBV20-1,CSARGGSSTDTQYF,TGCAGTGCTAGGGGGGGCAGTTCCACAGATACGCAGTATTTT
NA,NA,TRBJ1-2,TRBV6-5,CATTTGDYGYTF,TGTGCCACTACGACGGGAGACTATGGCTACACCTTC
NA,NA,TRBJ1-6,TRBV12-3/TRBV12-4,CASRHGPANSPLHF,TGTGCCAGCAGACACGGACCAGCGAATTCACCCCTCCACTTT
TRBD1,NA,TRBJ2-7,TRBV6-2/TRBV6-3,CASSRTGDYEQYF,TGTGCCAGCAGCAGGACAGGGGACTACGAGCAGTACTTC
NA,NA,TRBJ1-2,TRBV5-4,CASSPDGYGYTF,TGTGCCAGCAGCCCGGACGGGTATGGCTACACCTTC
NA,NA,TRBJ1-6,TRBV15,CATSRDGYNSPLHF,TGTGCCACCAGCAGAGATGGTTATAATTCACCCCTCCACTTT
TRBD2,NA,TRBJ2-1,TRBV20-1,CSAIPIAGGNYEQFF,TGCAGTGCTATTCCAATAGCGGGGGGGAACTATGAGCAGTTCTTC
TRBD1,NA,TRBJ1-6,TRBV29-1,CSVGSGGGNSPLHF,TGCAGCGTGGGGTCGGGAGGGGGCAATTCACCCCTCCACTTT
NA,NA,TRBJ1-3,TRBV24-1,CATSELDTIYF,TGTGCCACCAGTGAATTGGACACCATATATTTT
NA,NA,TRBJ1-5,TRBV30,CAWNSGANQPQHF,TGTGCCTGGAACTCGGGGGCCAATCAGCCCCAGCATTTT
TRBD2,NA,TRBJ2-7,TRBV5-1,CASSLGGLAGLYEQYF,TGCGCCAGCAGCTTGGGGGGACTAGCGGGCCTCTACGAGCAGTACTTC
NA,NA,TRBJ2-1,TRBV11-2,CASSFDRLGDEQFF,TGTGCCAGCAGCTTTGACAGGCTGGGGGATGAGCAGTTCTTC
TRBD2,NA,TRBJ2-1,TRBV5-4,CASSLGGGAGNEQFF,TGTGCCAGCAGCTTGGGCGGGGGGGCTGGCAATGAGCAGTTCTTC